Ten or more counts support the clone carrying this TCR beta chain. The data are from a study of blood T cells in healthy people across ages. A second about 7 to 12 cycle PCR used barcoded and J-beta primers. MiXCR, run by TCRdb on the 5' RACE reads, gives a single entry per CDR3 protein. The sample carries 600,000 to 800,000 distinct CDR3 sequences, around 50% recorded once. Germline V lookup: CDR1 MNHNY, CDR2 SVGAGI (reference sequence). CDR3 length equals 15 residues. Trimming took off 2 bases at V and 2 bases at J, with 11 bases between the two ends. Sequencing used blood. The receptor was isolated from a woman of 80 years or more in good health. The chain carries TRBV6-6 and TRBJ2-3, with D tentatively TRBD2 (5 bases). CDR3 sequence: CASSYTGKDTDTQYF. The CDR3 DNA follows: TGTGCCAGCAGTTACACGGGGAAGGACACAGATACGCAGTATTTT.